Presented here are 4 T cell receptor beta chains from one specimen sequenced in a study of blood T cell repertoires in COVID-19. Libraries were prepared by immunoSEQ multiplex PCR; TCRdb keeps only in-frame clonotypes and omits some of them. The sample shows 120,000 to 150,000 clones, roughly 90% of them seen only once. Sequencing input: peripheral blood. Receptors were obtained from a human donor in a cohort sampled during active COVID-19.

The V call is TRBV18, the J call TRBJ2-1, with 8 bases that match TRBD2. Germline-derived CDR1 and CDR2 are KGHSH and LQKENI. Unmatched junction bases numbered 10, after V lost 2 bases and J lost 10 bases. CDR3 size: 15 residues. DNA of the CDR3: TGTGCCAGCTCACCATCGCGGGGGGCCCTTGGGGAGCAGTTCTTC. As protein: CASSPSRGALGEQFF.

This rearrangement joins TRBV2 to TRBJ2-2; TRBD1 aligns across 7 bases. Per germline, CDR1 SNHLY and CDR2 FYNNEI. The CDR3 is 15 residues long. The V segment lost 10 bases and the J segment 3 bases; nucleotides outside the gene matches: 11. The CDR3 DNA reads TGTGCCATTTACCCCGGACAGGAATACACCGGGGAGCTGTTTTTT. Translating gives CAIYPGQEYTGELFF.

This clone is a singleton in its sample. This rearrangement joins TRBV18 to TRBJ2-7, with 10 positions matching TRBD1. The germline V gene encodes CDR1 KGHSH and CDR2 LQKENI. The CDR3 is made up of 15 amino acids. J gave up 0 bases and V 3 bases, and 2 bases lay outside the gene matches. The CDR3 DNA is TGTGCCAGCTCACCGGGACAGGGGTACTCCTACGAGCAGTACTTC. Its protein product is CASSPGQGYSYEQYF.

V is TRBV10-3 and J is TRBJ1-1, with D hard to call. From germline, CDR1 is ENHRY and CDR2 SYGVKD. Trimming removed 3 bases from V and 1 base from J, with 18 bases in between. The CDR3 covers 17 residues. The CDR3, as DNA: TGTGCCATCAGTGAAACACCCGCCCGGGGTTCGAACACTGAAGCTTTCTTT. Residues: CAISETPARGSNTEAFF.